These 12 T cell receptor beta chains were all obtained from the same sample, sequenced in a study of blood T cell repertoires in COVID-19. TCRdb's table, derived via immunoSEQ multiplex PCR, lists solely in-frame clones and lacks some. The sample holds about 310,000 clones, roughly 84% seen once. Sequenced input: peripheral blood. Receptor source: a middle-aged man with active or convalescent COVID-19.

The genes are TRBV6-5 and TRBJ1-5; weak D call: TRBD1 (5 bases). CDR3 length: 13 residues. V lost 6 bases to trimming and J lost 4 bases, with 10 bases between them. CDR1 and CDR2 (germline): MNHEY, SVGAGI. The CDR3 bases are TGTGCCAGCAGATATGACAGAAATCAGCCCCAGCATTTT. It encodes CASRYDRNQPQHF.

In this sample, this clone turned up once. The V call is TRBV6-5, the J call TRBJ2-7; the D gene is possibly TRBD1 (7 bases). V was cut by 6 bases and J by 2 bases, with 14 bases left in between. The CDR3 is 14 residues long. The germline V gene has CDR1 MNHEY and CDR2 SVGAGI. The CDR3 nucleotides are TGTGCCAGCAGCCGGGCGGGACAGACCTACGAGCAGTACTTC. Its translation: CASSRAGQTYEQYF.

The chain uses TRBV28 and TRBJ2-1; 10 positions match TRBD2. Germline V gene data show CDR1 as MDHEN and CDR2 as SYDVKM. This CDR3 region has 15 residues. V trimming: 5 bases; J trimming: 8 bases; junction bases outside the gene matches: 9. The CDR3 DNA reads as TGTGCCAGCAGTGGGATAGCGGGGGGCATTGATGAGCAGTTCTTC. This encodes CASSGIAGGIDEQFF.

The V and J genes are TRBV29-1 and TRBJ2-1; D gene unclear. There are 13 residues in the CDR3. Deletions cut 7 bases from V and 3 bases from J, with 13 bases between. Germline assignment: CDR1 SQVTM and CDR2 ANQGSEA. CDR3 nucleotide sequence: TGCAGCGGCCTGACACCCTTCTACAATGAGCAGTTCTTC. Its protein is CSGLTPFYNEQFF.

This chain connects TRBV18 to TRBJ2-5; 7 bases line up with TRBD2. The V gene end was trimmed by 6 bases and the J gene end by 0 bases; junction bases not matched to a gene: 7. Germline-derived CDR1 and CDR2 are KGHSH and LQKENI. The CDR3 is made up of 15 amino acids. The DNA for the CDR3 is TGTGCCAGCTCTTCTAGCGGTGCGTACCAAGAGACCCAGTACTTC. Translated: CASSSSGAYQETQYF.

As regards this clone: Given the absence of the conserved phenylalanine or tryptophan at the CDR3 end, a read error is likely. The chain is built from TRBV7-2 and TRBJ1-6, with no clear D. CDR1 SGHTA and CDR2 FQGNSA come from the germline V gene. The CDR3 runs to 15 residues. V was clipped by 1 base and J by 6 bases, with 10 bases between them. The CDR3 protein is CASSLGHGSNSPLHL. The CDR3 DNA reads TGTGCCAGCAGCTTAGGGCATGGGAGTAATTCACCCCTCCACCTT.

J is TRBJ1-3 and V is TRBV7-3, with 8 nucleotides matching TRBD1. The junction had 6 bases not matched to a gene; V was cut back by 4 bases and J by 4 bases. Germline V gives CDR1 SGHTA, CDR2 FQGTGA. The CDR3 contains 15 residues. The CDR3 loop is CASSSSGQDGNTIYF. The CDR3 DNA sequence: TGTGCCAGCAGCTCCTCGGGACAGGACGGAAACACCATATATTTT.

The rearrangement uses TRBV5-5 and TRBJ1-5; D is unclear. The V end was cut by 0 bases, the J end by 5 bases, with 6 bases between. Per the germline V gene, CDR1 is SGHKS and CDR2 is YYEKEE (reference sequence). This CDR3 comprises 13 residues. The CDR3 region has the DNA TGTGCCAGCAGCTTGGCCTTCGATCAGCCCCAGCATTTT. This encodes CASSLAFDQPQHF.

In DNA, the CDR3 is TGCGCCAGCAGCCAGGCCGAGGGGGCGCCTCCCTATGGCTACACCTTC. Translation gives CASSQAEGAPPYGYTF. The rearrangement links TRBV4-3 to TRBJ1-2; 7 bases agree with TRBD1. Trimming at V came to 3 bases and at J to 4 bases, leaving 11 bases not matched to a gene. This CDR3 contains 16 residues. Germline CDR1 LGHNA, CDR2 YSLEER.

J is TRBJ1-2 and V is TRBV25-1; 9 bases align to TRBD1. The CDR3 is 15 amino acids. V lost 4 bases, J lost 6 bases, and 9 bases stayed unmatched. The V gene's germline CDR1 is MGHDK and CDR2 SYGVNS. This chain's CDR3 is CASSGLTGGLDGYTF. CDR3 coding DNA: TGTGCCAGCAGTGGCCTTACAGGGGGCTTGGATGGCTACACCTTC.

This chain's CDR3 is CASSVVGSGTQETQYF. CDR3 DNA sequence: TGTGCCAGCAGCGTAGTTGGTAGCGGGACCCAAGAGACCCAGTACTTC. The genes are TRBV9 and TRBJ2-5, with 8 bases matching TRBD2. The trim removed 0 bases at V and 1 base at J, leaving 5 bases unmatched. This CDR3 has 16 amino acids. Germline-derived CDR1 and CDR2 are SGDLS and YYNGEE.

V usage is TRBV29-1 and J usage is TRBJ2-7, with TRBD2 identical over 10 bases. The CDR3 covers 15 residues. Per germline, CDR1 SQVTM and CDR2 ANQGSEA. The junction had 8 bases not matched to a gene; V was cut back by 6 bases and J by 0 bases. CDR3 bases: TGCAGCGTGAGATTCGCTAGCGGGAGCTCCTACGAGCAGTACTTC. Amino acids: CSVRFASGSSYEQYF.